The 7 T cell receptor beta chains below were found in one sample sequenced in a study of cytomegalovirus exposure and HLA in healthy donors (dated by TCRdb to about 2017). Library preparation employed the immunoSEQ multiplex PCR assay. A mixture of 60 forward primers for TCR Vbeta segments and 13 reverse primers for TCR Jbeta segments was used in the multiplex PCR. TCRdb's version of the immuneACCESS table is confined to in-frame rearrangements and falls short of the full clone set. An unresolved V gene accounts for under half of the shortfall where checked; the remainder is of unknown origin. The sample data list some 80,000 clones, and around 79% of these were observed just once. Around 1.5% of the sample is held by the ten biggest clonotypes. The sample consisted of PBMCs. These receptors all come from a middle-aged man in good health and CMV-seronegative.

The chain employs TRBV18 and TRBJ1-5; perhaps TRBD1 as D (5 bases). Trimming stripped 2 bases from V and 7 bases from J, with 12 bases between. This CDR3 region has 14 residues. In germline, CDR1 is KGHSH, CDR2 LQKENI. CDR3 bases: TGTGCCAGCTCACCAAGGGGCTTTTCGCAGCCCCAGCATTTT. Its translation: CASSPRGFSQPQHF.

The chain links TRBV7-6 to TRBJ2-1; D remains ambiguous. The germline V and J ends were trimmed by 1 base and 9 bases, with 10 bases remaining between them. The length of the CDR3 is 13 residues. CDR1 SGHVS and CDR2 FNYEAQ come from the germline V gene. The CDR3 sequence: CASSLELSLEQFF. The CDR3 DNA sequence: TGTGCCAGCAGCTTAGAACTATCTCTTGAGCAGTTCTTC.

The chain joins TRBV7-8 to TRBJ1-4, with D perhaps TRBD1 (6 bases). V was pared by 2 bases and J by 5 bases, with 24 bases between. The CDR3 has 19 amino acids. The germline CDR1 and CDR2 sequences are SGHVS and FQNEAQ. The CDR3 DNA is TGTGCCAGCAGCTTATTAACGCGTCCACGAGACAGGAGGAATGAAAAACTGTTTTTT. Translated, it gives CASSLLTRPRDRRNEKLFF.

This chain links TRBV10-3 with TRBJ2-7; D is unresolved. Germline V lookup: CDR1 ENHRY, CDR2 SYGVKD. The CDR3 is 13 residues long. The V end was cut by 0 bases, the J end by 4 bases, with 7 bases between. For the CDR3, the DNA is TGTGCCATCAGTGAGTCCCCCCGGTACGAGCAGTACTTC. Amino acids: CAISESPRYEQYF.

The chain carries TRBV7-3 and TRBJ2-2, with D possibly matching TRBD1 (5 bases). This CDR3 contains 16 residues. Germline lookup yields CDR1 SGHTA and CDR2 FQGTGA. Trimming shortened V by 0 bases and J by 2 bases, and 10 bases separated the two germline ends. CDR3 protein: CASSLTSGSNTGELFF. The CDR3 bases are TGTGCCAGCAGCTTAACGTCAGGGTCCAACACCGGGGAGCTGTTTTTT.

This chain uses TRBV18 with TRBJ2-5; 7 bases are shared with TRBD1. Germline V gene lookup returns CDR1 KGHSH and CDR2 LQKENI. V lost 8 bases to trimming and J lost 3 bases; unmatched junction nucleotides: 6. The CDR3 extends over 13 amino acids. The CDR3 reads CASGSGTEETQYF. In DNA form, the CDR3 reads TGTGCCAGCGGGTCCGGGACAGAAGAGACCCAGTACTTC.

V is TRBV18 and J is TRBJ1-2; TRBD1 agrees at 10 bases. This CDR3 contains 16 residues. With V trimmed by 2 bases and J by 4 bases, 7 bases remained unmatched. Per the germline V gene, CDR1 is KGHSH and CDR2 is LQKENI. The CDR3 nucleotides read TGTGCCAGCTCACCATCCACCGGGACAGGGGCCTATGGCTACACCTTC. This translates into CASSPSTGTGAYGYTF.